Listed below are T cell receptor beta chains from one sample, sequenced in a study of T cell repertoires in cytomegalovirus infection. MiXCR, run by TCRdb on the reads, gives a single entry per CDR3 protein. The sample yields 150,000 to 160,000 distinct CDR3 sequences, 23% seen once. Sequenced material: PBMCs. These receptors were collected from a human donor in good health (CMV status not recorded). Some clones in this sample may be carry-over from other donors' samples. The conserved cysteine and the conserved F or W are not part of the CDR3 here.

v_call	cdr3_length	j_call	cdr3_aa
TRBV20-1	13	TRBJ2-3	SASGTSDRTDTQY
TRBV6-2/TRBV6-3	14	TRBJ2-2	ASSQISGENTGELF
TRBV7-3	13	TRBJ2-3	ASSLSSQSTDTQY
TRBV19	13	TRBJ2-7	ASSGGGGNAYEQY
TRBV7-2	14	TRBJ2-5	ASSLSLSRTQETQY
TRBV6-4	10	TRBJ2-2	ASSDGTGELF
TRBV2	12	TRBJ2-2	ASGGQGVTGELF
TRBV14	12	TRBJ2-1	ASSLRQGRNEQF
TRBV28	12	TRBJ2-1	ASLRQGSDNEQF
TRBV4-1	11	TRBJ1-1	ASSQDSDTEAF
TRBV19	13	TRBJ2-7	ASSTHKGDPYEQY
TRBV19	14	TRBJ2-2	ASSIGTGVVAGELF
TRBV7-2	11	TRBJ1-2	ASSQQERYGYT
TRBV5-1	12	TRBJ1-6	ASTPDSYNSPLH
TRBV18	13	TRBJ2-2	ASSPEALNTGELF
TRBV20-1	11	TRBJ1-5	SASQGVNQPQH
TRBV6-1	11	TRBJ1-4	AISRDRDEKLF
TRBV10-3	12	TRBJ2-7	AISASGGEYEQY
TRBV28	12	TRBJ1-1	ASSFQGGRAEAF
TRBV3-1	13	TRBJ1-6	ASSQVREWNSPLH
TRBV29-1	13	TRBJ1-1	SPGQGENLNTEAF
TRBV2	13	TRBJ2-7	ASSEGRQSSYEQY
TRBV5-6	12	TRBJ2-4	ASSPRGVENIQY
TRBV12-3/TRBV12-4	14	TRBJ1-2	ASSSYSTTENYGYT
TRBV11-2	14	TRBJ2-1	ASSLRVGVTYNEQF
TRBV6-1	11	TRBJ2-1	ASSDGIYNEQF
TRBV28	10	TRBJ1-5	ASRLANQPQH
TRBV12-3/TRBV12-4	13	TRBJ1-1	ASRCTGRGNTEAF
TRBV6-2/TRBV6-3	14	TRBJ2-1	ASRQLPGLDSDEQF
TRBV11-2	14	TRBJ1-2	ASSLDQTGRNYGYT
TRBV12-3/TRBV12-4	13	TRBJ2-6	ASSLRGAGANVLT
TRBV30	9	TRBJ1-1	AWRLAGEAF
TRBV7-9	14	TRBJ1-1	ASSSPTGSMNTEAF
TRBV14	12	TRBJ2-3	ASSQDRVKDTQY
TRBV5-1	12	TRBJ2-3	ASSMEGAVDTQY
TRBV2	12	TRBJ1-1	ASSAALVESEAF
TRBV20-1	13	TRBJ1-5	SAVGQAYSNQPQH
TRBV7-2	13	TRBJ2-1	ASSLAGQIRNEQF
TRBV7-2	12	TRBJ2-3	ASSSTGFTDTQY
TRBV14	10	TRBJ2-3	ASSSLEDTQY
TRBV7-2	11	TRBJ1-1	ASSLMGNTEAF
TRBV20-1	11	TRBJ1-6	SARSQAGSPLH
TRBV4-1	13	TRBJ2-2	ASSLSGGESGELF
TRBV15	14	TRBJ2-5	ATSRAARTSLETQY
TRBV12-3/TRBV12-4	11	TRBJ1-5	ASSCRTDQPQH